A single sample is the source of the 13 T cell receptor beta chains below, sequenced in a study of radiotherapy plus CTLA-4 blockade in lung cancer. The data were produced by immunoSEQ multiplex PCR, yet TCRdb's version contains in-frame clones alone and is incomplete. The top ten hold around 7.7% of the sample, which has about 45,000 clones, roughly 76% seen once. The sample here was peripheral blood, taken from a patient treated with radiotherapy plus ipilimumab. These receptors all stem from a human donor with non-small cell lung cancer who had stable disease on radiotherapy plus ipilimumab.

In its sample, this clone was seen once. The chain carries TRBV6-5 and TRBJ1-2, with TRBD1 matching 10 bases. Germline values: CDR1 MNHEY, CDR2 SVGAGI. J lost 5 bases, V lost 6 bases, and 9 bases had no gene match. The CDR3 length is 15 residues. CDR3 DNA sequence: TGTGCCAGCAGCCCCCGGGACAGGGGTTGGTATGGCTACACCTTC. Residues: CASSPRDRGWYGYTF.

The chain is built from TRBV27 and TRBJ2-5, with TRBD2 matching 11 bases. J gave up 4 bases and V 5 bases, and 6 bases lay outside the gene matches. The CDR3 consists of 15 residues. CDR1 is MNHEY, CDR2 SMNVEV, per germline (reference sequence). The CDR3 here is CASSQSGTSGETQYF. In nucleotides, the CDR3 is TGTGCCAGCAGTCAATCCGGGACTAGCGGAGAGACCCAGTACTTC.

The chain combines TRBV2 with TRBJ1-6; D may be TRBD1 (6 bases). The CDR3 runs 15 residues. Per the germline V gene, CDR1 is SNHLY and CDR2 is FYNNEI. Deletions cut 7 bases from V and 4 bases from J, with 14 bases between. CDR3 amino acids: CASNSGGRYNSPLHF. CDR3 DNA sequence: TGTGCCAGCAACTCTGGGGGGCGGTATAATTCACCCCTCCACTTT.

The rearrangement uses TRBV5-1 and TRBJ2-2, with D hard to call. The CDR3 is made up of 17 amino acids. V was cut by 0 bases and J by 6 bases, with 18 bases left in between. Looked up from germline, CDR1 is SGHRS and CDR2 is YFSETQ. The CDR3: CASSLGRLSDSSGELFF. The CDR3 DNA is TGCGCCAGCAGCTTGGGTCGTTTATCGGATAGTTCCGGGGAGCTGTTTTTT.

About this clone itself: An end of the junction differs from the germline gene, which may be a read error. The V gene is TRBV6-1, the J gene TRBJ1-5; a weak D match, TRBD1 (6 bases). Germline V gene lookup returns CDR1 MNHNS and CDR2 SASEGT. CDR3 size: 17 residues. The CDR3 nucleotides are TGTGCCAGCAGGGAAGGGGGTAGGGTTTATAGCAATCAGCCCCAGCATTTT. Encoded protein: CASREGGRVYSNQPQHF.

Only one count was recorded for this clone. The rearrangement uses TRBV5-1 and TRBJ1-5; 7 nucleotides align to TRBD1. Germline CDR1 SGHRS, CDR2 YFSETQ. V shed 4 bases, J shed 7 bases, and the junction held 8 bases outside the gene matches. This CDR3 is 14 amino acids long. The DNA for the CDR3 is TGCGCCAGCAGCATCTCAGGGGGGGTACAGCCCCAGCATTTT. Its protein is CASSISGGVQPQHF.

The chain has TRBV2 and TRBJ1-2, with 8 bases identical to TRBD1. J gave up 4 bases and V 6 bases, and 7 bases lay outside the gene matches. CDR1 SNHLY and CDR2 FYNNEI come from the germline V gene. The CDR3 contains 14 residues. The CDR3 loop is CASSQGQGPYGYTF. In DNA form, the CDR3 reads TGTGCCAGCAGCCAAGGACAGGGCCCCTATGGCTACACCTTC.

The chain combines TRBV6-1 with TRBJ1-4; D remains ambiguous. The CDR3 extends over 14 amino acids. Germline V gives CDR1 MNHNS, CDR2 SASEGT. The CDR3 here is CPQRHTRTNEKLFF. The DNA for the CDR3 is TGTCCACAGCGCCATACCAGAACTAATGAAAAACTGTTTTTT.

Notes on this clone: Germline and junction disagree at one end, which may indicate a read error. V is TRBV30 and J is TRBJ1-1, with D unresolved. The CDR3 covers 15 residues. Germline V gene data show CDR1 as GTSNPN and CDR2 as SVGIG (reference sequence). CDR3 sequence: CAWSYGFSLNTKAFF. CDR3 in DNA: TGTGCCTGGAGTTACGGATTCTCCTTGAACACTAAAGCTTTCTTT.

This sequence joins TRBV5-4 and TRBJ1-2; D is undetermined. Germline V gives CDR1 SGHNT, CDR2 YYREEE (reference sequence). Trimming left V 2 bases short and J 0 bases short, with 20 bases between. The CDR3 is 18 amino acids. The CDR3 loop is CASSLPAVGIRSNYGYTF. CDR3 in DNA: TGTGCCAGCAGCTTACCCGCGGTGGGTATACGATCTAACTATGGCTACACCTTC. The whole variable domain, filled in from reference TRBV5-4 and TRBJ1-2, reads ETGVTQSPTHLIKTRGQQVTLRCSSQSGHNTVSWYQQALGQGPQFIFQYYREEENGRGNFPPRFSGLQFPNYSSELNVNALELDDSALYLCASSLPAVGIRSNYGYTFGSGTRLTVV.

This clone showed up just a few times. The chain carries TRBV6-1 and TRBJ2-7; 10 bases map to TRBD1. In germline, CDR1 is MNHNS, CDR2 SASEGT. The CDR3 consists of 15 residues. The V gene end was trimmed by 2 bases and the J gene end by 2 bases; junction bases not matched to a gene: 3. CDR3 sequence (DNA): TGTGCCAGCAGTGAACGGGACAGGGGTACCTACGAGCAGTACGTC. Translated: CASSERDRGTYEQYV.

V is TRBV9 and J is TRBJ1-2; D is ambiguous. This CDR3 spans 13 amino acids. Per the germline V gene, CDR1 is SGDLS and CDR2 is YYNGEE. V lost 1 base to trimming and J lost 1 base, with 5 bases between them. CDR3 DNA sequence: TGTGCCAGCAGCGTAACAGTTAACTATGGCTACACCTTC. Protein sequence: CASSVTVNYGYTF.

V and J are TRBV2 and TRBJ1-6; TRBD1 aligns across 8 bases. Germline V gene lookup returns CDR1 SNHLY and CDR2 FYNNEI. CDR3 length: 16 amino acids. With 1 base clipped from V and 11 bases from J, the junction kept 10 bases outside the gene matches. The DNA for the CDR3 is TGTGCCAGCAGTGAAGGGCTCAGGGGGCGCGGTCCACCCCTCCACTTT. Its protein product is CASSEGLRGRGPPLHF. The full variable domain, with the rest looked up from reference TRBV2 and TRBJ1-6, is EPEVTQTPSHQVTQMGQEVILRCVPISNHLYFYWYRQILGQKVEFLVSFYNNEISEKSEIFDDQFSVERPDGSNFTLKIRSTKLEDSAMYFCASSEGLRGRGPPLHFGNGTRLTVT.